Following are 10 T cell receptor beta chains from one sample sequenced in a study of blood T cells in healthy people across ages (dated by TCRdb to 2014 to 2015). Library generation was performed with 5' RACE. Sequencing took place on an Illumina HiSeq 2500. A second 7 to 11 cycle PCR used a sample-barcoded 5' primer and a J-beta primer mix. TCRdb applied fastp at Q25 and MiXCR to the public reads, then kept only in-frame beta chains. All rows with the same CDR3 protein become a single entry with the most common DNA and genes. This sample lists roughly 1.5 million distinct CDR3 sequences; less than 45% were detected once. The leading ten clones occupy around 4% of the sample. Sequences were obtained from blood. The receptors here all came from a woman between 18 and 29 years old in good health.

The chain has TRBV3-1 and TRBJ2-1; tentatively, D is TRBD1 or TRBD2 (5 bases each). The CDR3 has 11 residues. CDR1 is LGHDT and CDR2 is YNNKEL in the germline V gene (reference sequence). V lost 1 base, J lost 15 bases, and 10 bases lay in between. The CDR3: CASSQGGKGFF. The CDR3 region has the DNA TGTGCCAGCAGCCAAGGGGGGAAGGGGTTCTTC.

V gene TRBV3-1 combines with J gene TRBJ2-7; D may be TRBD1 or TRBD2 (5 bases each). Trimming stripped 4 bases from V and 4 bases from J, with 11 bases between. From germline, CDR1 is LGHDT and CDR2 YNNKEL (reference sequence). The CDR3 runs to 13 residues. The chain's CDR3 is CASSLMGVYEQYF. The CDR3 DNA reads TGTGCCAGCAGCCTGATGGGGGTTTACGAGCAGTACTTC.

In its sample, this clonotype was seen once. The rearrangement uses TRBV25-1 and TRBJ2-1; 12 nucleotides line up with TRBD2. The CDR3 runs 14 residues. With 5 bases clipped from V and 14 bases from J, the junction kept 10 bases outside the gene matches. CDR1 is MGHDK and CDR2 is SYGVNS in the germline V gene. CDR3 bases: TGTGCCAGCAGTACCCCGGGACTAGCGGGTCGGAAGTTCTTC. Translated: CASSTPGLAGRKFF. Looking up the rest from reference TRBV25-1 and TRBJ2-1 gives the full variable domain: EADIYQTPRYLVIGTGKKITLECSQTMGHDKMYWYQQDPGMELHLIHYSYGVNSTEKGDLSSESTVSRIRTEHFPLTLESARPSHTSQYLCASSTPGLAGRKFFGPGTRLTVL.

This clonotype has a count of ten or more. The chain employs TRBV7-8 and TRBJ2-5, with D hard to call. Per the germline V gene, CDR1 is SGHVS and CDR2 is FQNEAQ. The CDR3 loop spans 14 amino acids. The ends were cut back, 6 bases at V and 4 bases at J, with 15 bases in the middle. The CDR3 sequence is CASSSSGVGETQYF. Here the CDR3 DNA reads TGTGCCAGCAGTTCCTCAGGAGTGGGAGAGACCCAGTACTTC.

This chain uses TRBV7-3 with TRBJ2-1, with D possibly being TRBD2 (5 bases). The CDR3 runs 13 residues. The V end was cut by 4 bases, the J end by 6 bases, with 10 bases between. In germline, CDR1 is SGHTA, CDR2 FQGTGA. The CDR3 sequence: CASSSPGSNEQFF. CDR3 nucleotide sequence: TGTGCCAGCAGCTCCCCGGGAAGCAATGAGCAGTTCTTC.

In its sample, this clonotype was seen once. The rearrangement uses TRBV6-2 or TRBV6-3 and TRBJ2-5, with D perhaps TRBD2 (6 bases). The CDR3 runs to 13 residues. The germline CDR1 and CDR2 sequences are MNHEY and SVGEGT. V lost 2 bases and J 11 bases, leaving 15 bases between the germline ends. This chain's CDR3 is CASSYRDLSEQYF. In nucleotides, the CDR3 is TGTGCCAGCAGTTACCGGGACTTAAGTGAGCAGTACTTC.

The table lists this clonotype with a few counts. The chain joins TRBV9 to TRBJ2-5; tentatively, D is TRBD1 (6 bases). The V end lost 4 bases, the J end lost 5 bases, and 18 bases lay between the germline ends. The CDR3 totals 15 residues. CDR1 is SGDLS and CDR2 is YYNGEE in the germline V gene. CDR3 sequence reads: CASSPRTATSETQYF. CDR3 nucleotide sequence: TGTGCCAGCAGCCCCCGGACAGCTACATCGGAGACCCAGTACTTC. Full variable domain (rest looked up from reference TRBV9 and TRBJ2-5): DSGVTQTPKHLITATGQRVTLRCSPRSGDLSVYWYQQSLDQGLQFLIQYYNGEERAKGNILERFSAQQFPDLHSELNLSSLELGDSALYFCASSPRTATSETQYFGPGTRLLVL.

The V gene is TRBV7-9, the J gene TRBJ2-2, with 9 bases identical to TRBD1. From germline, CDR1 is SEHNR and CDR2 FQNEAQ (reference sequence). CDR3 length: 16 residues. The junction had 7 bases not matched to a gene; V was cut back by 5 bases and J by 3 bases. The CDR3 loop is CASSPRQGGYTGELFF. Written as DNA, the CDR3 is TGTGCCAGCAGCCCGCGACAGGGGGGGTACACCGGGGAGCTGTTTTTT.

CDR3 amino acids: CSARGPSGSSDTQYF. The CDR3, as DNA: TGCAGTGCTAGGGGACCTAGCGGGAGCTCAGATACGCAGTATTTT. The V and J genes are TRBV20-1 and TRBJ2-3; 10 nucleotides agree with TRBD2. The CDR3 contains 15 residues. V dropped 3 bases and J dropped 4; count of bases not matched to a gene: 7. Germline assignment: CDR1 DFQATT and CDR2 SNEGSKA (reference sequence).

This clonotype was counted only a few times. For the CDR3, the DNA is TGTGCCATCAGTGAGCCCCTAGGGCCGAACGAGCAGTACTTC. Translation: CAISEPLGPNEQYF. The rearrangement uses TRBV10-3 and TRBJ2-5, with D uncertain. The tail of the sequence fits TRBJ2-7 better, so the J call may be wrong. The V gene's germline CDR1 is ENHRY and CDR2 SYGVKD. This CDR3 is built from 14 residues.